The source of this TCR beta chain is a study of cytomegalovirus exposure and HLA in healthy donors. It was with 60 Vbeta and 13 Jbeta primers that the PCR ran. Assay used: immunoSEQ multiplex PCR; TCRdb lists only in-frame clones, some missing. Altogether about 160,000 clones are present, more than 65% being singletons, with the ten largest covering 9.7%. Losses at the gene ends were 0 bases for V and 3 bases for J; bases not matched to a gene: 10. From germline, CDR1 is MGHRA and CDR2 YSYEKL. There are 18 residues in the CDR3. In the case of this clone: Its antigen is as yet unknown.

Study-level results: For most TCR beta V segments, an earlier analysis put the productive rate at about 87% or about 30% of the time.

This chain links TRBV4-1 with TRBJ2-3, with 9 positions matching TRBD1. The sample was PBMCs. The clonotype comes from a man aged 18 to 29 in good health and CMV-seropositive. The CDR3 here is CASSQDTRGTGKTDTQYF. The CDR3 DNA sequence: TGCGCCAGCAGCCAAGACACCCGAGGGACAGGGAAAACAGATACGCAGTATTTT.